The following is a T cell receptor beta chain sequence with its context. Its antigen is not identified. The data stem from a study of cytomegalovirus exposure and HLA in healthy donors. On the study more broadly: Unique TCRs from HLA-typed donors, 70 million to 85 million of them, were held in an early data release.

Germline values: CDR1 MNHEY, CDR2 SMNVEV (reference sequence). The length of the CDR3 is 17 residues. With 2 bases clipped from V and 1 base from J, the junction kept 5 bases outside the gene matches. Findings and limits, study-wide: V- and J-gene trimming of TCR beta was linked (in a later analysis) to a missense DCLRE1C variant. The study put under 200 TCR beta chains on its list as cytomegalovirus-associated. Accurate predictions that matched the HLA-A and HLA-B alleles of most subjects were reportedly made from TCR beta sequences.

Primers: 60 Vbeta forward and 13 Jbeta reverse. TCRdb's copy holds only in-frame clones and misses some; the assay was immunoSEQ multiplex PCR. The repertoire holds roughly 89,000 clones, with about 76% as singletons. The gene calls are TRBV27 and TRBJ1-1; TRBD1 agrees at 12 bases. This TCR came from a man aged 30 to 45 in good health and CMV-seropositive. Sequencing was carried out using PBMCs. CDR3 residues: CASSLLPGQGANTEAFF. DNA of the CDR3: TGTGCCAGCAGTTTACTACCGGGACAGGGGGCGAACACTGAAGCTTTCTTT.